This is a list of T cell receptor beta chains from one sample in a study of radiotherapy plus CTLA-4 blockade in lung cancer. Repertoires were generated with immunoSEQ multiplex PCR, while TCRdb's copy carries only in-frame clones and drops some. The table records fewer than 50,000 clones, over 55% of them present only once. Sequences were derived from peripheral blood, sampled from a patient treated with radiotherapy plus ipilimumab. The receptors come from a human donor with non-small cell lung cancer who had a partial response to radiotherapy plus ipilimumab. Both conserved end residues are trimmed from each CDR3. Each record gives: J gene, V gene, CDR3 protein.

TRBJ2-1	TRBV2	ASSAGAGVPDEQF
TRBJ2-3	TRBV5-1	ASSPGLGIADTQY
TRBJ2-1	TRBV7-6	ASSADRGTHFNEQF
TRBJ2-3	TRBV19	ASSMGLAGADTQY
TRBJ2-1	TRBV6-5	ASRQDSRRRNEQF
TRBJ2-2	TRBV10-3	AARGGSADTGELF
TRBJ1-4	TRBV6-1	ASSDRANLREKLF
TRBJ1-6	TRBV6-6	ASSYYSYSPLH
TRBJ2-7	TRBV7-2	ASSSHPRTGAEQY
TRBJ2-7	TRBV6-5	ASTVGGYYEQY
TRBJ2-2	TRBV11-2	ASSLETSGVFRELF
TRBJ1-2	TRBV18	ASSPTGEDQYGYT
TRBJ1-1	TRBV27	ASSWTGDTEAF
TRBJ1-1	TRBV2	ASGRDRDTEAF
TRBJ2-7	TRBV18	ASSTERYEQY
TRBJ2-5	TRBV27	ASSWGGQETQY
TRBJ2-7	TRBV6-5	ASRPPGTGPNEQY
TRBJ2-1	TRBV19	ASSIWGEYNEQF
TRBJ1-1	TRBV6-1	ASSYLLNTEAF
TRBJ2-1	TRBV18	ASSPRLAGINNEQF
TRBJ1-4	TRBV6-6	ASSYGGREGEKLF
TRBJ2-1	TRBV2	ASIRTSGPQEQF
TRBJ1-3	TRBV7-3	ASKERHSGNTIY
TRBJ1-2	TRBV7-9	ASSFRGRGDGYT
TRBJ2-5	TRBV6-1	ASSGEDRVGETQY
TRBJ2-5	TRBV19	ASSRTGVETQY
TRBJ2-7	TRBV2	ASTGGTSRYEQY
TRBJ1-4	TRBV30	AGGGGGGSATNEKLF
TRBJ1-1	TRBV2	ASSDGLVEAF
TRBJ1-2	TRBV6-5	ASSYVDRNYGYT
.	TRBV7-6	ASSRTPYEQY
TRBJ1-1	TRBV6-1	ASSLGATNTEAF
TRBJ2-5	TRBV7-8	ASSLPGTGMETQY